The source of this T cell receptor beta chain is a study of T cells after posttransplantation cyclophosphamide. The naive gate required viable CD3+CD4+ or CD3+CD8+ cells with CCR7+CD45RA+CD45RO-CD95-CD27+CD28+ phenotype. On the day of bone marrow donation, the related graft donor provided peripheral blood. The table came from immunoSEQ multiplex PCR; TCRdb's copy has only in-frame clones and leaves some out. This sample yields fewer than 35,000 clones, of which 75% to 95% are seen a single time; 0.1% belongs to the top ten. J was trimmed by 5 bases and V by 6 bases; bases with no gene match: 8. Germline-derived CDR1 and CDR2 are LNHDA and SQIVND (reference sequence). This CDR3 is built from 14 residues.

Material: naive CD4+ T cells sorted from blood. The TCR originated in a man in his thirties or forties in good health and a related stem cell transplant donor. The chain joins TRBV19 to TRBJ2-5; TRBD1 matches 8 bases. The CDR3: CASSPGQVLETQYF. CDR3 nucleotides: TGTGCCAGTAGCCCGGGACAGGTGTTGGAGACCCAGTACTTC.